These T cell receptor beta chains were read from a single sample in a study of OX40 agonist ivuxolimab in advanced cancers. Data came from immunoSEQ multiplex PCR; TCRdb stores just in-frame clones and leaves some out. Among about 82,000 clones, around 90% were seen once, and the ten largest hold less than 8%. Sequenced material: CD4+ or CD8+ T cells sorted from blood, taken in a trial of the OX40 agonist ivuxolimab. Source of these receptors: an adult with an advanced solid tumor such as melanoma, head and neck, liver or kidney cancer. Both conserved end residues are part of each CDR3. The D gene is left open where the match is weak. Only some rows state a clone size, as once, few, many or a class for expanded clones.

d_gene: -; v_gene: TRBV27; j_gene: TRBJ2-7; abundance: -; CDR3aa: CASSTVTGNEQYF; CDR3nt: TGTGCCAGCAGTACGGTAACAGGGAATGAGCAGTACTTC
d_gene: TRBD2; v_gene: TRBV5-4; j_gene: TRBJ2-7; abundance: -; CDR3aa: CASSRGGSSYEQYF; CDR3nt: TGTGCCAGCAGCCGGGGGGGGAGCTCCTACGAGCAGTACTTC
d_gene: TRBD2; v_gene: TRBV13; j_gene: TRBJ2-3; abundance: -; CDR3aa: CASSELAGVVDTQYF; CDR3nt: TGTGCCAGCAGCGAACTAGCGGGAGTGGTAGATACGCAGTATTTT
d_gene: TRBD2; v_gene: TRBV6-1; j_gene: TRBJ2-1; abundance: once; CDR3aa: CASSELAGAYNEQFF; CDR3nt: TGTGCCAGCAGTGAATTAGCGGGAGCCTACAATGAGCAGTTCTTC
d_gene: TRBD1; v_gene: TRBV5-4; j_gene: TRBJ1-2; abundance: -; CDR3aa: CASSLEGRGNYGYTF; CDR3nt: TGTGCCAGCAGCCTAGAGGGCAGGGGGAACTATGGCTACACCTTC
d_gene: -; v_gene: TRBV5-1; j_gene: TRBJ1-2; abundance: -; CDR3aa: CASSASQGLSYTF; CDR3nt: TGCGCCAGCAGCGCCTCCCAGGGACTGAGCTACACCTTC
d_gene: -; v_gene: TRBV27; j_gene: TRBJ2-5; abundance: -; CDR3aa: CASSLKGPETQYF; CDR3nt: TGTGCCAGCAGTTTAAAAGGGCCAGAGACCCAGTACTTC
d_gene: -; v_gene: TRBV4-1; j_gene: TRBJ2-7; abundance: -; CDR3aa: CASSPWPAPSDEQYF; CDR3nt: TGCGCCAGCAGCCCCTGGCCGGCCCCCTCGGACGAGCAGTACTTC
d_gene: -; v_gene: TRBV27; j_gene: TRBJ2-3; abundance: -; CDR3aa: CASSLFPAPQDTQYF; CDR3nt: TGTGCCAGCAGTTTATTCCCAGCGCCACAAGATACGCAGTATTTT
d_gene: TRBD1; v_gene: TRBV18; j_gene: TRBJ2-7; abundance: -; CDR3aa: CASSPSPGTGGNEQYF; CDR3nt: TGTGCCAGCTCACCTAGTCCCGGGACAGGGGGCAACGAGCAGTACTTC
d_gene: -; v_gene: TRBV6-1; j_gene: TRBJ1-1; abundance: -; CDR3aa: CASRAGVSTFF; CDR3nt: TGTGCCAGCAGGGCGGGGGTCTCGACTTTCTTT
d_gene: TRBD1; v_gene: TRBV25-1; j_gene: TRBJ1-2; abundance: -; CDR3aa: CASRQGSYGYTF; CDR3nt: TGTGCCAGCAGACAGGGGTCCTATGGCTACACCTTC
d_gene: TRBD1; v_gene: TRBV11-3; j_gene: TRBJ2-5; abundance: -; CDR3aa: CASSARQGPETQYF; CDR3nt: TGTGCCAGCAGCGCCCGACAGGGACCGGAGACCCAGTACTTC
d_gene: -; v_gene: TRBV30; j_gene: TRBJ1-4; abundance: -; CDR3aa: CAWTSGPWEKLFF; CDR3nt: TGTGCCTGGACAAGTGGGCCATGGGAAAAACTGTTTTTT
d_gene: TRBD2; v_gene: TRBV7-9; j_gene: TRBJ2-3; abundance: -; CDR3aa: CASSPGTSVADTQYF; CDR3nt: TGTGCCAGCAGCCCCGGGACTAGCGTTGCAGATACGCAGTATTTT
d_gene: TRBD1; v_gene: TRBV28; j_gene: TRBJ2-7; abundance: -; CDR3aa: CASSLNRGSREQYF; CDR3nt: TGTGCCAGCAGTTTAAACAGGGGCAGCCGCGAGCAGTACTTC
d_gene: -; v_gene: TRBV21-1; j_gene: TRBJ2-1; abundance: -; CDR3aa: CASSKSGRQHNEQFF; CDR3nt: TGTGCCAGCAGCAAATCTGGTCGACAGCACAATGAGCAGTTCTTC
d_gene: -; v_gene: TRBV19; j_gene: TRBJ2-1; abundance: -; CDR3aa: CASAIGNEQFF; CDR3nt: TGTGCCAGTGCAATTGGGAATGAGCAGTTCTTC
d_gene: TRBD1; v_gene: TRBV7-9; j_gene: TRBJ1-1; abundance: -; CDR3aa: CASKLGQGTAFF; CDR3nt: TGTGCCAGCAAGCTTGGACAGGGGACAGCTTTCTTT
d_gene: TRBD2; v_gene: TRBV19; j_gene: TRBJ2-1; abundance: -; CDR3aa: CASSIVAGDGYNEQFF; CDR3nt: TGTGCCAGTAGTATAGTCGCGGGAGACGGCTACAATGAGCAGTTCTTC
d_gene: TRBD1; v_gene: TRBV19; j_gene: TRBJ1-1; abundance: -; CDR3aa: CASSLGTGTVMNTEAFF; CDR3nt: TGTGCCAGTAGTCTGGGGACCGGGACAGTCATGAACACTGAAGCTTTCTTT
d_gene: TRBD2; v_gene: TRBV6-6; j_gene: TRBJ2-1; abundance: -; CDR3aa: CASELAGGNEQFF; CDR3nt: TGTGCCAGCGAACTAGCGGGAGGCAATGAGCAGTTCTTC
d_gene: -; v_gene: TRBV6-6; j_gene: TRBJ2-2; abundance: once; CDR3aa: CASMSANTGELFF; CDR3nt: TGTGCCAGCATGTCAGCGAACACCGGGGAGCTGTTTTTT
d_gene: TRBD1; v_gene: TRBV14; j_gene: TRBJ2-7; abundance: -; CDR3aa: CASSVGGTGSEQYF; CDR3nt: TGTGCCAGCAGCGTAGGTGGGACAGGGAGCGAGCAGTACTTC
d_gene: TRBD1; v_gene: TRBV5-1; j_gene: TRBJ2-7; abundance: -; CDR3aa: CASSTGQGESSYEQYF; CDR3nt: TGCGCCAGCAGCACCGGACAGGGGGAAAGCTCCTACGAGCAGTACTTC
d_gene: -; v_gene: TRBV27; j_gene: TRBJ2-7; abundance: -; CDR3aa: CASSPGQGGSEQYF; CDR3nt: TGTGCCAGCAGTCCCGGACAGGGCGGGAGCGAGCAGTACTTC
d_gene: TRBD1; v_gene: TRBV29-1; j_gene: TRBJ2-1; abundance: -; CDR3aa: CSGFGQGDSSYNEQFF; CDR3nt: TGCAGCGGCTTTGGACAGGGCGATTCCTCCTACAATGAGCAGTTCTTC
d_gene: -; v_gene: TRBV9; j_gene: TRBJ2-7; abundance: -; CDR3aa: CASSVAVDGSYEQYF; CDR3nt: TGTGCCAGCAGCGTAGCGGTGGATGGGTCCTACGAGCAGTACTTC
d_gene: -; v_gene: TRBV19; j_gene: TRBJ2-3; abundance: -; CDR3aa: CATLTGGHTDTQYF; CDR3nt: TGTGCCACCCTCACTGGGGGCCACACAGATACGCAGTATTTT
d_gene: TRBD2; v_gene: TRBV11-3; j_gene: TRBJ2-3; abundance: -; CDR3aa: CASSPRFSSGSTDTQYF; CDR3nt: TGTGCCAGCAGCCCCCGCTTTTCTAGCGGGAGCACAGATACGCAGTATTTT
d_gene: -; v_gene: TRBV19; j_gene: TRBJ1-2; abundance: -; CDR3aa: CASSPDRNRIMGYGYTF; CDR3nt: TGTGCCAGTAGTCCGGACCGGAATCGGATTATGGGCTATGGCTACACCTTC
d_gene: TRBD2; v_gene: TRBV5-4; j_gene: TRBJ2-4; abundance: -; CDR3aa: CASSLALAGVGDIQYF; CDR3nt: TGTGCCAGCAGCTTGGCACTAGCGGGAGTTGGAGACATTCAGTACTTC
d_gene: -; v_gene: TRBV11-2; j_gene: TRBJ2-1; abundance: -; CDR3aa: CASSFWGSENNEQFF; CDR3nt: TGTGCCAGCAGCTTTTGGGGGAGTGAGAACAATGAGCAGTTCTTC
d_gene: TRBD1; v_gene: TRBV7-7; j_gene: TRBJ2-7; abundance: -; CDR3aa: CASSSGTGGPYEQYF; CDR3nt: TGTGCTAGCAGCTCCGGGACAGGGGGCCCCTACGAGCAGTACTTC
d_gene: -; v_gene: TRBV9; j_gene: TRBJ2-7; abundance: -; CDR3aa: CASSVGRENPSYEQYF; CDR3nt: TGTGCCAGCAGCGTAGGGCGGGAAAACCCCTCCTACGAGCAGTACTTC
d_gene: TRBD1; v_gene: TRBV28; j_gene: TRBJ2-5; abundance: -; CDR3aa: CASSSLHRGQKQETQYF; CDR3nt: TGTGCCAGCAGTTCACTCCACAGGGGGCAGAAACAAGAGACCCAGTACTTC
d_gene: TRBD2; v_gene: TRBV29-1; j_gene: TRBJ2-5; abundance: -; CDR3aa: CSVEGLAGEETQYF; CDR3nt: TGCAGCGTTGAAGGACTAGCGGGGGAAGAGACCCAGTACTTC
d_gene: -; v_gene: TRBV9; j_gene: TRBJ2-2; abundance: -; CDR3aa: CASRSPGAGGELFF; CDR3nt: TGTGCCAGCAGATCTCCAGGGGCCGGCGGGGAGCTGTTTTTT
d_gene: -; v_gene: TRBV7-9; j_gene: TRBJ2-6; abundance: -; CDR3aa: CASSLLTGGVSGANVLTF; CDR3nt: TGTGCCAGCAGCCTCCTTACGGGGGGCGTATCAGGGGCCAACGTCCTGACTTTC
d_gene: -; v_gene: TRBV7-9; j_gene: TRBJ2-1; abundance: -; CDR3aa: CASSLGTVNEQFF; CDR3nt: TGTGCCAGCAGCTTGGGGACCGTCAATGAGCAGTTCTTC
d_gene: TRBD2; v_gene: TRBV10-2; j_gene: TRBJ2-7; abundance: -; CDR3aa: CASKPGTRSYEQYF; CDR3nt: TGCGCCAGCAAACCGGGGACTAGGTCCTACGAGCAGTACTTC
d_gene: TRBD1; v_gene: TRBV6-5; j_gene: TRBJ1-2; abundance: -; CDR3aa: CASREMTGNYGYTF; CDR3nt: TGTGCCAGCAGAGAGATGACAGGGAACTATGGCTACACCTTC
d_gene: -; v_gene: TRBV7-9; j_gene: TRBJ2-3; abundance: -; CDR3aa: CASSLFRVEDTDTQYF; CDR3nt: TGTGCCAGCAGCTTATTCCGGGTAGAGGACACAGATACGCAGTATTTT
d_gene: -; v_gene: TRBV11-1; j_gene: TRBJ2-7; abundance: -; CDR3aa: CASSLNPAGYEQYF; CDR3nt: TGTGCCAGCAGCTTGAATCCCGCGGGATACGAGCAGTACTTC
d_gene: TRBD1; v_gene: TRBV18; j_gene: TRBJ1-1; abundance: -; CDR3aa: CASSPSDREKIETFF; CDR3nt: TGTGCCAGCTCACCGTCGGACAGGGAGAAAATTGAAACTTTCTTT
d_gene: -; v_gene: TRBV5-1; j_gene: TRBJ2-7; abundance: -; CDR3aa: CASSSGASYEQYF; CDR3nt: TGCGCCAGCAGCTCCGGGGCCTCTTACGAGCAGTACTTC
d_gene: -; v_gene: TRBV5-4; j_gene: TRBJ1-2; abundance: -; CDR3aa: CASSPNLNYGYTF; CDR3nt: TGTGCCAGCAGCCCCAACCTTAACTATGGCTACACCTTC
d_gene: -; v_gene: TRBV6-5; j_gene: TRBJ1-5; abundance: -; CDR3aa: CATGGESNQPQHF; CDR3nt: TGTGCCACGGGGGGAGAAAGCAATCAGCCCCAGCATTTT
d_gene: -; v_gene: TRBV6-1; j_gene: TRBJ2-7; abundance: few; CDR3aa: CASSDGPYEQYF; CDR3nt: TGTGCCAGCAGCGATGGACCGTACGAGCAGTACTTC
d_gene: -; v_gene: TRBV6-5; j_gene: TRBJ2-7; abundance: -; CDR3aa: CASSYAQIFYEQYF; CDR3nt: TGTGCCAGCAGTTACGCGCAGATATTCTACGAGCAGTACTTC